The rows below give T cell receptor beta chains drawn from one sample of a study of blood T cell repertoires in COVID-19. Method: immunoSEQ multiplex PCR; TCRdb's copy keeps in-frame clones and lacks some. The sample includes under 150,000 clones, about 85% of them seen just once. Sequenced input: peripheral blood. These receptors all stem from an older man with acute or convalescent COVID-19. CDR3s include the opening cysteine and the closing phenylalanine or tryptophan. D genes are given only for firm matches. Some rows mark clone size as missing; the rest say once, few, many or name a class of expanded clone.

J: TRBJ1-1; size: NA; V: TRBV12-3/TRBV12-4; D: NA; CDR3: CASSPGQNTEAFF; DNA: TGTGCCAGCAGTCCCGGACAGAACACTGAAGCTTTCTTT
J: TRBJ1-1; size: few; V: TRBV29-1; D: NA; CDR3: CSARGSSGTEAFF; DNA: TGCAGCGCTCGCGGATCCTCGGGAACTGAAGCTTTCTTT
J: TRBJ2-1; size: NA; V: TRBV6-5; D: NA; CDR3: CASSSQGEQFF; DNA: TGTGCCAGCAGCTCACAGGGTGAGCAGTTCTTC
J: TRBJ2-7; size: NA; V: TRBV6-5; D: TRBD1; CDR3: CASSSNAGTGDEQYF; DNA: TGTGCCAGCAGTAGCAACGCCGGGACAGGGGACGAGCAGTACTTC
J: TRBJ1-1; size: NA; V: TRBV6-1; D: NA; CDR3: CASSESGVSTEAFF; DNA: TGTGCCAGCAGTGAGTCAGGTGTGAGCACTGAAGCTTTCTTT
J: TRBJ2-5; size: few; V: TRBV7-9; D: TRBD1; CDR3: CASSRKGQGLRTQYF; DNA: TGTGCCAGCAGCCGGAAGGGACAGGGGCTACGGACCCAGTACTTC
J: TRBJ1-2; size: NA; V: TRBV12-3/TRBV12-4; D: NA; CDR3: CASMRSYYGYTF; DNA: TGTGCCAGCATGAGGAGTTACTATGGCTACACCTTC
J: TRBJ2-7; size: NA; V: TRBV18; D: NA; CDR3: CASSQGPYEQYF; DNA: TGTGCCAGCTCACAGGGGCCCTACGAGCAGTACTTC
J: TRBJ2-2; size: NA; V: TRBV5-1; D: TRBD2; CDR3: CASGRAVGELFF; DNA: TGCGCCAGCGGGAGGGCAGTCGGGGAGCTGTTTTTT
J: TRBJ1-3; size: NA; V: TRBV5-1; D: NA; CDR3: CASSLPASSGNTIYF; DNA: TGCGCCAGCAGCTTGCCCGCTAGCTCTGGAAACACCATATATTTT
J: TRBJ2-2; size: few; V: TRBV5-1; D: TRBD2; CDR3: CASTGGRVGTGELFF; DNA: TGCGCCAGCACTGGCGGGAGGGTCGGCACCGGGGAGCTGTTTTTT
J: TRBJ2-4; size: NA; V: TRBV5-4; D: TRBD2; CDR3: CASGLAGAKNIQYF; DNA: TGTGCCAGCGGACTAGCTGGGGCGAAAAACATTCAGTACTTC
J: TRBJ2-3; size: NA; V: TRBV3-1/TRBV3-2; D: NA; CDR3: CASSLRLGLTDTQYF; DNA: TGTGCCAGCAGCCTCCGACTGGGACTCACAGATACGCAGTATTTT
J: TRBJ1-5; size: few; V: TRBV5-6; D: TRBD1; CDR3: CASSPGTGINQPQHF; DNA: TGTGCCAGCAGCCCTGGGACAGGAATCAATCAGCCCCAGCATTTT
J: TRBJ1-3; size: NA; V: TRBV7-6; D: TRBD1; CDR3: CASSLYGTGGEGNTIYF; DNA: TGTGCCAGCAGCTTATATGGGACAGGGGGCGAGGGAAACACCATATATTTT
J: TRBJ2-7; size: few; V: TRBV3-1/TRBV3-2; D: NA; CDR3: CASSQYPLAGEQYF; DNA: TGTGCCAGCAGCCAATACCCCCTCGCGGGGGAGCAGTACTTC
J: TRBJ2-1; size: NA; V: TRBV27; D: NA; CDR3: CASSRRGFGFYEQFF; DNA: TGTGCCAGCAGTCGCCGGGGGTTTGGCTTCTATGAGCAGTTCTTC
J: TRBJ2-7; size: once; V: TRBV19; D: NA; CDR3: CASSPREYGEQYF; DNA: TGTGCCAGTAGCCCTAGGGAGTACGGCGAGCAGTACTTC
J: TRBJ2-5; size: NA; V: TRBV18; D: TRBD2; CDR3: CASSPLSGGETQYF; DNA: TGTGCCAGCTCACCACTGAGCGGGGGAGAGACCCAGTACTTC
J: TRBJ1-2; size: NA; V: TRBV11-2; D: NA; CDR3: CASSLVGGANYGYTF; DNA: TGTGCCAGCAGCTTAGTGGGGGGAGCGAACTATGGCTACACCTTC
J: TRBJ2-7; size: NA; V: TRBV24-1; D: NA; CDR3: CATSETGTGDGQYF; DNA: TGTGCCACCAGTGAAACCGGGACGGGAGACGGGCAGTACTTC
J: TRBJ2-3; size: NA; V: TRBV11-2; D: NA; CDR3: CASSLAPPTARTDTQYF; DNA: TGTGCCAGCAGCTTAGCCCCCCCGACAGCCCGCACAGATACGCAGTATTTT
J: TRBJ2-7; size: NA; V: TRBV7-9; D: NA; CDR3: CASSLTQGRDEQYF; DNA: TGTGCCAGCAGCTTGACGCAGGGAAGGGACGAGCAGTACTTC
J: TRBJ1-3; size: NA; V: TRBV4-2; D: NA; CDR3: CASSQAHRQVSGNTIYF; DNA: TGTGCCAGCAGCCAAGCCCACAGGCAGGTCTCTGGAAACACCATATATTTT
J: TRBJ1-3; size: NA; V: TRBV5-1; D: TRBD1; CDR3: CASKEGTGVGTIYF; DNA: TGCGCCAGCAAAGAGGGGACAGGGGTCGGCACCATATATTTT
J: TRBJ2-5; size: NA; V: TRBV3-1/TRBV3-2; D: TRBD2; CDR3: CASKGISGGARTKETQYF; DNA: TGTGCCAGCAAGGGCATTAGCGGGGGGGCAAGGACCAAAGAGACCCAGTACTTC
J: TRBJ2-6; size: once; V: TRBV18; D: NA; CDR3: CASSPSAARANVLTF; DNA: TGTGCCAGCTCACCATCCGCGGCTCGAGCCAACGTCCTGACTTTC
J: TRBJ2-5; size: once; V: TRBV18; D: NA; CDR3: CASSRLGGRETQYF; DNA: TGTGCCAGCTCACGCCTAGGGGGACGAGAGACCCAGTACTTC
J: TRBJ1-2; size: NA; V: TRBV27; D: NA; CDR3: CASRRSGGLGYGYTF; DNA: TGTGCCAGCAGACGGTCGGGGGGGCTGGGGTATGGCTACACCTTC
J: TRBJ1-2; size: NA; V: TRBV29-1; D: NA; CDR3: CSVSEGGRGYTF; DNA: TGCAGCGTTTCCGAGGGGGGGCGCGGCTACACCTTC
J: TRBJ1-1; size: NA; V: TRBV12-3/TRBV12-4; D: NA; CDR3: CASSRGVDTEAFF; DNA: TGTGCCAGCAGCCGGGGGGTGGACACTGAAGCTTTCTTT
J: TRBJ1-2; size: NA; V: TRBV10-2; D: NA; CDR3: CASGAGNGYTF; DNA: TGCGCCAGCGGGGCCGGTAATGGCTACACCTTC
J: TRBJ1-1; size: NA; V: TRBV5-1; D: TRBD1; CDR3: CASTLRTGGTEAFF; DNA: TGCGCCAGCACCTTAAGGACAGGGGGCACTGAAGCTTTCTTT
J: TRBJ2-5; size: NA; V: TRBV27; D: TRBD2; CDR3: CASSSPTRGEETQYF; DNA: TGTGCCAGCAGTTCACCCACCCGGGGGGAAGAGACCCAGTACTTC
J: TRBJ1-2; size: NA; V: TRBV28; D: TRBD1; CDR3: CASSRTWGGQGAHGYTF; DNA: TGTGCCAGCAGTCGTACATGGGGAGGGCAGGGGGCCCATGGCTACACCTTC
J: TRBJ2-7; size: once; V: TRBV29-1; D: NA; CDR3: CSVETVRSGSYEQYF; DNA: TGCAGCGTTGAAACGGTTAGGTCAGGTAGCTACGAGCAGTACTTC
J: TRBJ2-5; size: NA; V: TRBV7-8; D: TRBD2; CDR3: CAARGRGGLETQYF; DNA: TGTGCCGCTCGTGGGCGGGGGGGCCTCGAGACCCAGTACTTC
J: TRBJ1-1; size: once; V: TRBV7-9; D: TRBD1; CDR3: CASSSMDRGYQAFF; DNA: TGTGCCAGCAGCTCAATGGACAGGGGGTATCAAGCTTTCTTT
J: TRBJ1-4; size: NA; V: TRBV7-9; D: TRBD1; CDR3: CASSPGQGVFNEKLFF; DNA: TGTGCCAGCAGCCCCGGACAGGGGGTATTTAATGAAAAACTGTTTTTT
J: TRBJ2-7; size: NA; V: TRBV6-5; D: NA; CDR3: CASSRMSLSRPEQYF; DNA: TGTGCCAGCAGCCGCATGAGTCTTTCCAGGCCCGAGCAGTACTTC
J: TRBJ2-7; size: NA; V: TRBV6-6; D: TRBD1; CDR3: CASSSTGDGYEQYF; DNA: TGTGCCAGCAGTTCGACAGGGGATGGTTACGAGCAGTACTTC
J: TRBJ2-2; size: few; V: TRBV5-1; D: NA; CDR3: CATTETGTNTGELFF; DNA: TGCGCCACAACGGAGACGGGAACGAACACCGGGGAGCTGTTTTTT
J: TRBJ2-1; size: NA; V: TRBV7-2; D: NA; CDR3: CASSFAGTSYNEQFF; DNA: TGTGCCAGCAGCTTTGCGGGGACCTCCTACAATGAGCAGTTCTTC
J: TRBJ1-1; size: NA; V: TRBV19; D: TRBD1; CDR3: CASSTPGTGRTEAFF; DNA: TGTGCCAGTAGTACCCCCGGGACAGGGAGGACTGAAGCTTTCTTT
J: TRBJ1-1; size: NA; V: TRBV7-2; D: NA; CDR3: CASSFGAGPTEAFF; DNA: TGTGCCAGCAGCTTTGGGGCAGGGCCCACTGAAGCTTTCTTT
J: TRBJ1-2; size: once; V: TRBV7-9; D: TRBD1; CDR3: CASSLYGTDNYGYTF; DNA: TGTGCCAGCAGCTTATACGGGACAGACAACTATGGCTACACCTTC
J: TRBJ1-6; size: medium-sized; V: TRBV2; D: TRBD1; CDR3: CASSADRVSPLHF; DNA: TGTGCCAGCAGTGCCGACAGGGTTTCACCCCTCCACTTT
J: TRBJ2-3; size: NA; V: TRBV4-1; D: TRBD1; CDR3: CASSQGARGLTDTQYF; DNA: TGCGCCAGCAGCCAAGGCGCCAGGGGGCTGACAGATACGCAGTATTTT
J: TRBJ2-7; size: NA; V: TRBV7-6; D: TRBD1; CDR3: CASSPGTGFSSGYEQYF; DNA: TGTGCCAGCAGCCCTGGGACAGGTTTTTCTTCTGGGTACGAGCAGTACTTC
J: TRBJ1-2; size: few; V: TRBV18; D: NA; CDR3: CASSPNKGNGYTF; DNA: TGTGCCAGCTCACCAAACAAGGGGAATGGCTACACCTTC
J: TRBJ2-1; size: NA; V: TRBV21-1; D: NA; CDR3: CASSKGGVNRSSYNEQFF; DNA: TGTGCCAGCAGCAAAGGAGGCGTAAACAGGAGCTCCTACAATGAGCAGTTCTTC
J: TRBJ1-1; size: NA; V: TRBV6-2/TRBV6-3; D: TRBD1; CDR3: CASSYSQGATEAFF; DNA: TGTGCCAGCAGTTACTCCCAGGGGGCAACTGAAGCTTTCTTT
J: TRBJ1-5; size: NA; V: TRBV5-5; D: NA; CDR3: CASSLVQTNQPQHF; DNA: TGTGCCAGCAGCTTGGTACAGACCAATCAGCCCCAGCATTTT
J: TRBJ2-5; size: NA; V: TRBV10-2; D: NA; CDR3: CASSSLGGGPGETQYF; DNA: TGCGCCAGCAGTTCTTTAGGCGGGGGCCCTGGAGAGACCCAGTACTTC
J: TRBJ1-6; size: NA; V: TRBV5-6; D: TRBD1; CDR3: CASSPRLTTGTGVYSPLHF; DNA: TGTGCCAGCAGCCCTAGATTGACAACCGGGACAGGGGTTTACTCACCCCTCCACTTT
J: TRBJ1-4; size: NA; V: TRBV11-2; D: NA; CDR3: CASSLGLGAEKLFF; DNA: TGTGCCAGCAGCTTAGGCCTTGGGGCAGAAAAACTGTTTTTT
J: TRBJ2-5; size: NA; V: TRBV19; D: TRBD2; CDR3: CASSIVGSGGADETQYF; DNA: TGTGCCAGTAGTATAGTCGGTAGCGGGGGGGCCGACGAGACCCAGTACTTC
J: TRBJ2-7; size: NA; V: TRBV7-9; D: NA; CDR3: CASSPGDYEQYF; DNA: TGTGCCAGCAGCCCCGGGGACTACGAGCAGTACTTC
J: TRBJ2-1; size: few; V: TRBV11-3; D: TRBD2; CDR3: CASSLAGGNYNEQFF; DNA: TGTGCCAGCAGCTTAGCGGGGGGGAATTACAATGAGCAGTTCTTC
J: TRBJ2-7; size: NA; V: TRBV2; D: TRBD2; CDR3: CASSERSGAYYEQYF; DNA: TGTGCCAGCAGTGAAAGAAGCGGGGCTTACTACGAGCAGTACTTC